The present entry profiles one T cell receptor beta chain with its context. The target of this receptor is not known. It has no much larger one-base neighbor in the sample; base qualities were not kept. Inclusive of the bounding cysteine and phenylalanine, the CDR3 is 15 residues long. Of all the DNA, just the CDR3 is kept, 45 bases in frame from base 1. The germline ends are 9 bases apart after V is trimmed by 6 bases and J by 0 bases. The germline V gene gives CDR1 as KGHSH and CDR2 as LQKENI. The data stem from a study of blood T cell repertoires in COVID-19 (dated by TCRdb to about 2020). Background for the entire study: The collaborator samples originated in the United States, Italy and Spain and spanned the acute and convalescent phases of COVID-19. The prospective study material was composed of cDNA or gDNA derived from T cells, B-cell-depleted T cells, or PBMCs. Subjects who had been exposed to COVID-19, were actively infected with it, or had recovered from it provided the deeply sampled blood TCRbeta repertoires that made up the dataset. The repertoires were released in a freely available public database intended as a resource for research on the immune response to SARS-CoV-2. Samples came from the ongoing ImmuneRACE study (first 160 participants) plus 1,254 subjects from 6 global collaborators. Sample metadata almost always included a de-identified subject ID, COVID-19 status, age in years and sex. HLA class I and class II types, where available, came from metadata supplied by the sample provider rather than from assay-based typing.

Each collaborating institution followed its own protocols to collect whole blood in K2EDTA tubes. For TCRbeta analysis, collaborator samples were shipped as frozen whole blood, as isolated PBMCs, or as DNA extracted from either sample type. TCRbeta CDR3 regions were amplified from genomic DNA by means of the immunoSEQ Assay, a bias-controlled multiplex PCR. In the authors' own workflow: Within the assay, amplification of reference gene primers was used to estimate how many nucleated cells each sample contained. To quantify the absolute abundance of each unique TCRbeta CDR3 rearrangement, sequence reads were collapsed and filtered. For each sample, productive Simpson clonality was calculated as the square root of Simpson's diversity index across productive rearrangements. Entries here come from immuneACCESS through TCRdb and include only in-frame sequences with V and J called. Some clones fail to appear in such tables; in the studies checked, an unresolved V gene covers under half of the shortfall, and the cause of the remainder is unknown. V and J calls plus clone size are reproduced from that table; the DNA served to infer D and trimming. In all, the sample holds around 210,000 clones, and approximately 86% of those were seen once. The top ten constitute approximately 1.5% of the sample.

The paper as a whole reports these results and caveats: How much clinical and demographic metadata was included differed by source and by participant, and the metadata was provided uncurated.

The receptor was isolated from a man younger than 35 with active or convalescent COVID-19. Sequencing input: peripheral blood. This receptor chain uses TRBV18 and TRBJ2-6, with no confident D gene call. The CDR3 corresponds to CASSHPGSGANVLTF. The sequence in DNA is TGTGCCAGCTCCCACCCAGGCTCTGGGGCCAACGTCCTGACTTTC.